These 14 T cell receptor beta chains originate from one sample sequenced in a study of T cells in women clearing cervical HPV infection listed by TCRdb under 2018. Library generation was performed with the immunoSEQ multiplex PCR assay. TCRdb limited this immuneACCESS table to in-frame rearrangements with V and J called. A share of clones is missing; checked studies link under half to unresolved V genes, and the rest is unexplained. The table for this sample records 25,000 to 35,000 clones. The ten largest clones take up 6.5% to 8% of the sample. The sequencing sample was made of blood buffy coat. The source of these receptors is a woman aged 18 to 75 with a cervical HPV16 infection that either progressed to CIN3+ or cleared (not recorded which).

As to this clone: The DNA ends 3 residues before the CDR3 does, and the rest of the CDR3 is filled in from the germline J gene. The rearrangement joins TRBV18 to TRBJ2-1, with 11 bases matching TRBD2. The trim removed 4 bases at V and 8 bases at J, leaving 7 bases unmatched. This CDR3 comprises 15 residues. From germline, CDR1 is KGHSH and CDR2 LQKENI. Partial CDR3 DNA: TGTGCCAGCTCACAAAATAGCGGGGGGGCGCATGAG. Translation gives CASSQNSGGAHE. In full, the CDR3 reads CASSQNSGGAHEQFF.

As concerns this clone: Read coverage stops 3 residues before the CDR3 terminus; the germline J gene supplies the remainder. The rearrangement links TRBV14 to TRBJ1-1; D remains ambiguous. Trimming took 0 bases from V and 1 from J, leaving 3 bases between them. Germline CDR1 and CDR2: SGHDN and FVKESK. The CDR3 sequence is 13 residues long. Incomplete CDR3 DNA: TGTGCCAGCAGCCAAGACAGGAACACTGAA. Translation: CASSQDRNTE. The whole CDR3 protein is CASSQDRNTEAFF. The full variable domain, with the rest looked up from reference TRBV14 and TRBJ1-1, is EAGVTQFPSHSVIEKGQTVTLRCDPISGHDNLYWYRRVMGKEIKFLLHFVKESKQDESGMPNNRFLAERTGGTYSTLKVQPAELEDSGVYFCASSQDRNTEAFFGQGTRLTVV.

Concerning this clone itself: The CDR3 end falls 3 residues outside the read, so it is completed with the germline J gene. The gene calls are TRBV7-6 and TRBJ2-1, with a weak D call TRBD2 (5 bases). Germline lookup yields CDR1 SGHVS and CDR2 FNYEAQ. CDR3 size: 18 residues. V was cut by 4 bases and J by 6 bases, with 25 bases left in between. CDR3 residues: CASSSKYRGSGIINEQFF. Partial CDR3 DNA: TGTGCCAGCAGCTCCAAATACCGGGGTTCGGGTATAATCAATGAG.

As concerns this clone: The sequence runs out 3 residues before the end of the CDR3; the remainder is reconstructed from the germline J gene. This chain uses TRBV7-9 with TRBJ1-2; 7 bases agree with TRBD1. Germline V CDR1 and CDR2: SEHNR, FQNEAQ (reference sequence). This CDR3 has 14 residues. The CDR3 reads CASSFGQDTDTYTF. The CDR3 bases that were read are TGTGCCAGCAGCTTCGGACAGGACACAGATACC. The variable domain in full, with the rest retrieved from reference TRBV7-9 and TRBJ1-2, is DTGVSQNPRHKITKRGQNVTFRCDPISEHNRLYWYRQTLGQGPEFLTYFQNEAQLEKSRLLSDRFSAERPKGSFSTLEIQRTEQGDSAMYLCASSFGQDTDTYTFGSGTRLTVV.

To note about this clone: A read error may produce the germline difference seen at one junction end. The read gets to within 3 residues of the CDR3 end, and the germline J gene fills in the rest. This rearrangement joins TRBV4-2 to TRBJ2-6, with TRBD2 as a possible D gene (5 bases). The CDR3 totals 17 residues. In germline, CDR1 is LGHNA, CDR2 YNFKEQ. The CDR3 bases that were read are TGCGCCAGCAGCCAAGTACGGGGATCATCTGGGGCCAACGTC. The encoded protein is CASSQVRGSSGANV. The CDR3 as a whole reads CASSQVRGSSGANVLTF.

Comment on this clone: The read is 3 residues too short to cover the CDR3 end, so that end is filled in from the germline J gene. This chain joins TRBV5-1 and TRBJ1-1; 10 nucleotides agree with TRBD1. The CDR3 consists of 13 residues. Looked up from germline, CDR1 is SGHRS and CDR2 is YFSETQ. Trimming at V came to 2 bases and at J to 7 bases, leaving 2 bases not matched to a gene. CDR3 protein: CASSLGTGVEAFF. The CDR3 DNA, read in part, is TGCGCCAGCAGCTTAGGGACAGGGGTTGAA.

The CDR3 sequence: CASSPPRDQETQYF. CDR3 DNA (partial): TGTGCCAGCAGCCCCCCTCGGGACCAAGAGACC. The chain employs TRBV7-8 and TRBJ2-5; D is unresolved. The read stops 3 residues short of the end of the CDR3; the missing end is completed from the germline J gene. V lost 5 bases to trimming and J lost 0 bases, with 10 bases between them. This CDR3 contains 14 residues. CDR1 is SGHVS, CDR2 FQNEAQ, per germline.

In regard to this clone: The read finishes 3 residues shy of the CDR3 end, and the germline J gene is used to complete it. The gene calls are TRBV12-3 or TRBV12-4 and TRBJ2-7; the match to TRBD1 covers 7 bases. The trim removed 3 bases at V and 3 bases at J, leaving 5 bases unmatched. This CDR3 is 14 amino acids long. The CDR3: CASSLDRTNYEQYF. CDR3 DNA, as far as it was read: TGTGCCAGCAGTTTGGACAGGACGAACTACGAG.

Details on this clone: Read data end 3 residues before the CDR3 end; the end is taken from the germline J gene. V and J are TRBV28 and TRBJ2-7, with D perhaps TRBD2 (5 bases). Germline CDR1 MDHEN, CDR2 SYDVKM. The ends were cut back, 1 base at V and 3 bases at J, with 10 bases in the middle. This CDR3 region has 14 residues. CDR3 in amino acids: CASSLSPGGYEQYF. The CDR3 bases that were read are TGTGCCAGCAGTTTATCTCCAGGAGGCTACGAG.

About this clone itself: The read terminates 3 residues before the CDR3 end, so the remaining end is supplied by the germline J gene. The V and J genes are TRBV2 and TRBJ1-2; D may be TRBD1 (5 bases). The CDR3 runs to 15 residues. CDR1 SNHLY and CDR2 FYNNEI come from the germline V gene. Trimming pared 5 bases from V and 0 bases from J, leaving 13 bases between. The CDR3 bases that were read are TGTGCCAGCAGTTTTAGACAGACTTCTAACTATGGC. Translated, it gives CASSFRQTSNYG. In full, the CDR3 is CASSFRQTSNYGYTF.

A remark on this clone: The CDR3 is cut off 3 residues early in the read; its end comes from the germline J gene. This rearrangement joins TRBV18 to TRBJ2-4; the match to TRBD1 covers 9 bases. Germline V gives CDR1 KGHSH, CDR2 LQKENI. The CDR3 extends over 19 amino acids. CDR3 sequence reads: CASSQFPPGQGGRGYGQYF. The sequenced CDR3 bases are TGTGCCAGCTCACAATTTCCGCCGGGACAGGGAGGTCGGGGCTATGGT.

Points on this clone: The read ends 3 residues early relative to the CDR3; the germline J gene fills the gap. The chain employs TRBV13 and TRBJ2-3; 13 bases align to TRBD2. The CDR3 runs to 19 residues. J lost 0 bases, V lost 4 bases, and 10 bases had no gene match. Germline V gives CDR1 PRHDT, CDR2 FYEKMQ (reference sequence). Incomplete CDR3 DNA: TGTGCCAGCAGCTCGATTCGAACTAGCGGGAGGGTAAGCACAGATACG. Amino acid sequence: CASSSIRTSGRVSTDT. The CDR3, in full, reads CASSSIRTSGRVSTDTQYF.

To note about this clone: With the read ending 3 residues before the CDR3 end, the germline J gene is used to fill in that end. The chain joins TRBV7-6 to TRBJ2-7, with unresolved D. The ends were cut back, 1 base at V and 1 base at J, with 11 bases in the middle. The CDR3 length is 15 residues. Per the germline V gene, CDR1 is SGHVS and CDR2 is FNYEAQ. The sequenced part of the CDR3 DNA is TGTGCCAGCAGCTTAGATTTCGGGTTTTCCTACGAG. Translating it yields CASSLDFGFSYE. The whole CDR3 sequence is CASSLDFGFSYEQYF.

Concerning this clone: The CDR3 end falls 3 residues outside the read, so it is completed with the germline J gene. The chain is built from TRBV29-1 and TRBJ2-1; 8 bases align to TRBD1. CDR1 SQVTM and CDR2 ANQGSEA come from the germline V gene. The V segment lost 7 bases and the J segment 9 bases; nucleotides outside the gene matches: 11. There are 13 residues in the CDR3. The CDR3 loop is CSAGGTGDCEQFF. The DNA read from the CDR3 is TGCAGCGCTGGAGGGACAGGAGACTGTGAG.